A selection of T cell receptor beta chains follows, all from one sample in a study of T cells after yellow fever vaccination. TCRdb passed the 5' RACE reads through MiXCR, listing each CDR3 protein once. The profile shows 400,000 or so distinct CDR3 sequences, around 6.4% of them singletons. Source: PBMCs, taken 5 days after the yellow fever booster vaccination. All receptors come from a young man who received the YFV17D yellow fever vaccine. The CDR3 runs from the conserved cysteine through the conserved F or W. Each record gives: J gene, clone size, D gene, V gene, CDR3 DNA, CDR3 protein. The D gene is left open where the match is weak. Clone size is not always given. Where it is, it says once, few, many or a class for expanded clones.

J gene: TRBJ2-7; clone size: .; D gene: .; V gene: TRBV27; CDR3 DNA: TGTGCCACTTGCCCCCTTGGAGAGGCGTGCTACGAGCAGTACTTC; CDR3 protein: CATCPLGEACYEQYF
J gene: TRBJ1-1; clone size: few; D gene: .; V gene: TRBV7-6; CDR3 DNA: TGTGCCAGCAGGCGGGACCCAAACACTGAAGCTTTCTTT; CDR3 protein: CASRRDPNTEAFF
J gene: TRBJ2-2; clone size: .; D gene: .; V gene: TRBV14; CDR3 DNA: TGTGCCAGCAGCGTAACTAGCACGACCGGGGAGCTGTTTTTT; CDR3 protein: CASSVTSTTGELFF
J gene: TRBJ2-5; clone size: .; D gene: TRBD1; V gene: TRBV9; CDR3 DNA: TGTGCCAGCAGCGAAACAGGGGGGAGAGAGACCCAGTACTTC; CDR3 protein: CASSETGGRETQYF
J gene: TRBJ2-7; clone size: many; D gene: .; V gene: TRBV5-1; CDR3 DNA: TGCGCCAGCCGTTTTTTAGGCAGGGCCGCTTCCGAGCAGTACTTC; CDR3 protein: CASRFLGRAASEQYF
J gene: TRBJ2-4; clone size: many; D gene: .; V gene: TRBV5-6; CDR3 DNA: TGTGCCAGCAGCTTGAATCAGGCAAACATTCAGTACTTC; CDR3 protein: CASSLNQANIQYF
J gene: TRBJ2-2; clone size: .; D gene: TRBD2; V gene: TRBV20-1; CDR3 DNA: TGCAGTGCGGTAGCGGGAGTGAGTACCGGGGAGCTGTTTTTT; CDR3 protein: CSAVAGVSTGELFF
J gene: TRBJ2-1; clone size: many; D gene: TRBD1; V gene: TRBV12-3/TRBV12-4; CDR3 DNA: TGTGCCAGCAGTCTCACTGGGACAGGGGCTTTGTACAATGAGCAGTTCTTC; CDR3 protein: CASSLTGTGALYNEQFF
J gene: TRBJ1-4; clone size: few; D gene: .; V gene: TRBV11-2; CDR3 DNA: TGTGCCAGCAGCTTCGGGACAAAAGAAAAACTGTTTTTT; CDR3 protein: CASSFGTKEKLFF
J gene: TRBJ1-2; clone size: .; D gene: .; V gene: TRBV7-2; CDR3 DNA: TGTGCCAGCTCGATCGGGGGCTCTAACTATGGCTACACCTTC; CDR3 protein: CASSIGGSNYGYTF
J gene: TRBJ2-7; clone size: .; D gene: .; V gene: TRBV4-2; CDR3 DNA: TGTGCCAGCAGCCAAGGACTGAGTTTAGGCGAGCAGTACTTC; CDR3 protein: CASSQGLSLGEQYF
J gene: TRBJ1-5; clone size: many; D gene: .; V gene: TRBV28; CDR3 DNA: TGTGCCAGCAGCCCAGTTAATAGCAATCAGCCCCAGCATTTT; CDR3 protein: CASSPVNSNQPQHF
J gene: TRBJ2-1; clone size: .; D gene: .; V gene: TRBV5-1; CDR3 DNA: TGCGCCAGCAGCCCTCTAGGAGCGGCAGACTCCTACAATGAGCAGTTCTTC; CDR3 protein: CASSPLGAADSYNEQFF
J gene: TRBJ1-3; clone size: few; D gene: .; V gene: TRBV12-3/TRBV12-4; CDR3 DNA: TGTGCCAGCAGCCTCCAGGGCACCATATATTTT; CDR3 protein: CASSLQGTIYF
J gene: TRBJ2-2; clone size: .; D gene: .; V gene: TRBV15; CDR3 DNA: TGTGCCACCAGAACTAGAGGTGGTACCGGGGAGCTGTTTTTT; CDR3 protein: CATRTRGGTGELFF
J gene: TRBJ2-7; clone size: few; D gene: .; V gene: TRBV7-6; CDR3 DNA: TGTGCCAGCAGCTCGGGGTGGGAGCAGTACTTC; CDR3 protein: CASSSGWEQYF
J gene: TRBJ2-5; clone size: .; D gene: .; V gene: TRBV20-1; CDR3 DNA: TGCAGTGCTAGTGTCAGGGAGCTAAAAGAGACCCAGTACTTC; CDR3 protein: CSASVRELKETQYF
J gene: TRBJ2-3; clone size: few; D gene: .; V gene: TRBV21-1; CDR3 DNA: TGTGCCAGCAGCAATCTTCCGGACAGCGAGCCTTCTAGCACAGATACGCAGTATTTT; CDR3 protein: CASSNLPDSEPSSTDTQYF
J gene: TRBJ1-1; clone size: .; D gene: TRBD1; V gene: TRBV27; CDR3 DNA: TGTGCCACCTATGGGACAGGGGTCACTGAAGCTTTCTTT; CDR3 protein: CATYGTGVTEAFF
J gene: TRBJ2-3; clone size: .; D gene: .; V gene: TRBV21-1; CDR3 DNA: TGTGCCAGCAGCAAAGCGCACACGGCCCCACTCCCAGATACGCAGTATTTT; CDR3 protein: CASSKAHTAPLPDTQYF
J gene: TRBJ2-4; clone size: .; D gene: .; V gene: TRBV7-2; CDR3 DNA: TGTGCCAGCAGCTCCTACAACATTCAGTACTTC; CDR3 protein: CASSSYNIQYF
J gene: TRBJ2-1; clone size: many; D gene: TRBD2; V gene: TRBV15; CDR3 DNA: TGTGCCACCAGCAGAGGTATCGGGACTAGCGGAAACAATGAGCAGTTCTTC; CDR3 protein: CATSRGIGTSGNNEQFF
J gene: TRBJ2-1; clone size: few; D gene: .; V gene: TRBV30; CDR3 DNA: TGTGCCTGGGGGAGACAAACTACGGACAATGAGCAGTTCTTC; CDR3 protein: CAWGRQTTDNEQFF
J gene: TRBJ2-3; clone size: few; D gene: .; V gene: TRBV12-3/TRBV12-4; CDR3 DNA: TGTGCCAGCAGTATTACAGAAACAGATACGCAGTATTTT; CDR3 protein: CASSITETDTQYF
J gene: TRBJ2-1; clone size: few; D gene: TRBD1; V gene: TRBV12-3/TRBV12-4; CDR3 DNA: TGTGCCAGCAGCCGTCGGACAGGGGGGGAGCAGTTCTTC; CDR3 protein: CASSRRTGGEQFF
J gene: TRBJ2-2; clone size: few; D gene: TRBD2; V gene: TRBV9; CDR3 DNA: TGTGCCAGCAGCCCGAGAGGGGCGGGGGACACCGGGGAGCTGTTTTTT; CDR3 protein: CASSPRGAGDTGELFF
J gene: TRBJ1-5; clone size: .; D gene: .; V gene: TRBV28; CDR3 DNA: TGTGCCAGCAGTCCGGGGAATTATCAGCCCCAGCATTTT; CDR3 protein: CASSPGNYQPQHF
J gene: TRBJ1-4; clone size: few; D gene: TRBD1; V gene: TRBV20-1; CDR3 DNA: TGCAGTGCTAGTCGCGGGACAGGGGATGAAAAACTGTTTTTT; CDR3 protein: CSASRGTGDEKLFF
J gene: TRBJ2-5; clone size: .; D gene: TRBD1; V gene: TRBV11-2; CDR3 DNA: TGTGCCAGCAGCTTAGTTCCGAATCAACAGGGGAACCAAGAGACCCAGTACTTC; CDR3 protein: CASSLVPNQQGNQETQYF
J gene: TRBJ1-5; clone size: many; D gene: .; V gene: TRBV10-3; CDR3 DNA: TGTGCCATCAGTGCCTCGTACGGCAATCAGCCCCAGCATTTT; CDR3 protein: CAISASYGNQPQHF
J gene: TRBJ2-1; clone size: .; D gene: .; V gene: TRBV20-1; CDR3 DNA: TGCAGTGCTACAGAGGGACAAACCTACAATGAGCAGTTCTTC; CDR3 protein: CSATEGQTYNEQFF
J gene: TRBJ2-5; clone size: many; D gene: .; V gene: TRBV4-3; CDR3 DNA: TGCGCCAGCAGCCAAGATCGAAGTGAGACCCAGTACTTC; CDR3 protein: CASSQDRSETQYF
J gene: TRBJ2-3; clone size: .; D gene: .; V gene: TRBV10-1; CDR3 DNA: TGCGCCAGGGACAGTTCCACAGATACGCAGTATTTT; CDR3 protein: CARDSSTDTQYF
J gene: TRBJ1-1; clone size: few; D gene: .; V gene: TRBV10-1; CDR3 DNA: TGCGCCAGCAGTAAGCAACTGAACACTGAAGCTTTCTTT; CDR3 protein: CASSKQLNTEAFF
J gene: TRBJ2-5; clone size: many; D gene: TRBD1; V gene: TRBV4-3; CDR3 DNA: TGCGCCAGCAGCCCCCGGGACAGGGGGCTAGAGACCCAGTACTTC; CDR3 protein: CASSPRDRGLETQYF
J gene: TRBJ2-1; clone size: few; D gene: TRBD2; V gene: TRBV24-1; CDR3 DNA: TGTGCCACCAGTGCTAGCGGGAGTAGGTATGAGCAGTTCTTC; CDR3 protein: CATSASGSRYEQFF
J gene: TRBJ2-1; clone size: many; D gene: .; V gene: TRBV10-3; CDR3 DNA: TGTGCCATCAGTGCCCAGGAGGGAGGTTACAATGAGCAGTTCTTC; CDR3 protein: CAISAQEGGYNEQFF
J gene: TRBJ1-5; clone size: .; D gene: .; V gene: TRBV6-5; CDR3 DNA: TGTGCCAGCAGTTATCGGAGGGATAGCAATCAGCCCCAGCATTTT; CDR3 protein: CASSYRRDSNQPQHF
J gene: TRBJ1-2; clone size: many; D gene: .; V gene: TRBV19; CDR3 DNA: TGTGCCAGTAGTATGTCAGGGGAGATCTCTAACTATGGCTACACCTTC; CDR3 protein: CASSMSGEISNYGYTF
J gene: TRBJ1-1; clone size: few; D gene: .; V gene: TRBV7-8; CDR3 DNA: TGTGCCAGCAGCACCTCCCTGACAGCCTTGAACACTGAAGCTTTCTTT; CDR3 protein: CASSTSLTALNTEAFF
J gene: TRBJ2-7; clone size: .; D gene: .; V gene: TRBV5-1; CDR3 DNA: TGCGCCAGCAGCAGGGGACGGACCCCCTACGAGCAGTACTTC; CDR3 protein: CASSRGRTPYEQYF
J gene: TRBJ2-2; clone size: few; D gene: TRBD1; V gene: TRBV3-1; CDR3 DNA: TGTGCCAGCAGCCGCGAAGACTTAGGACAGGGGGCCAACACCGGGGAGCTGTTTTTT; CDR3 protein: CASSREDLGQGANTGELFF
J gene: TRBJ2-7; clone size: many; D gene: .; V gene: TRBV7-9; CDR3 DNA: TGTGCCAGCAGCTTAGCGGCGGACGTGTTCTCCTACGAGCAGTACTTC; CDR3 protein: CASSLAADVFSYEQYF
J gene: TRBJ2-1; clone size: few; D gene: TRBD2; V gene: TRBV19; CDR3 DNA: TGTGCCAGTAGACATAGCGGGAGGACCTACAATGAGCAGTTCTTC; CDR3 protein: CASRHSGRTYNEQFF
J gene: TRBJ2-1; clone size: many; D gene: TRBD2; V gene: TRBV12-3/TRBV12-4; CDR3 DNA: TGTGCCAGCAGTTTGGGACTAGCGGGAGGGGGTAGGCAGTTCTTC; CDR3 protein: CASSLGLAGGGRQFF
J gene: TRBJ1-1; clone size: .; D gene: .; V gene: TRBV20-1; CDR3 DNA: TGCAGTGCCGCAGGGTCCCCGAACACTGAAGCTTTCTTT; CDR3 protein: CSAAGSPNTEAFF
J gene: TRBJ2-1; clone size: few; D gene: TRBD2; V gene: TRBV7-8; CDR3 DNA: TGTGCCAGCAGCCACCCAAATAGCGGGACATACAATGAGCAGTTCTTC; CDR3 protein: CASSHPNSGTYNEQFF
J gene: TRBJ2-1; clone size: .; D gene: TRBD2; V gene: TRBV15; CDR3 DNA: TGTGCCACCAGCAGAGGACCAGCGGGAGGGTCGCATGAGCAGTTCTTC; CDR3 protein: CATSRGPAGGSHEQFF
J gene: TRBJ2-1; clone size: many; D gene: TRBD2; V gene: TRBV20-1; CDR3 DNA: TGCAGTGCTCCGGGACTAGCGGGAGGGAGCTCCTACAATGAGCAGTTCTTC; CDR3 protein: CSAPGLAGGSSYNEQFF
J gene: TRBJ2-5; clone size: .; D gene: .; V gene: TRBV5-1; CDR3 DNA: TGCGCCAGCATCTTTCAAGGGCAAGAGACCCAGTACTTC; CDR3 protein: CASIFQGQETQYF
J gene: TRBJ2-7; clone size: few; D gene: .; V gene: TRBV15; CDR3 DNA: TGTGCCACCAGCAGAGATCACCCCTACGAGCAGTACTTC; CDR3 protein: CATSRDHPYEQYF